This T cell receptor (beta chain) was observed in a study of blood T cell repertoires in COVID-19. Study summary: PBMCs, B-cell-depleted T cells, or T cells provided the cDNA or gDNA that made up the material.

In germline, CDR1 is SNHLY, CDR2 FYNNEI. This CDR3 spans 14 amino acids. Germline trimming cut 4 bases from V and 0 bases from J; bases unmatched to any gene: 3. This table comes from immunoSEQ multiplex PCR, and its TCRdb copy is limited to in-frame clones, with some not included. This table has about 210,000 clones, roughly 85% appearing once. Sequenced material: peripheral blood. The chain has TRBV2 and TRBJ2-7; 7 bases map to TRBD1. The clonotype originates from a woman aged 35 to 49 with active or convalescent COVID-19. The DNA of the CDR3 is TGTGCCAGCAGTGGGACAGGCGTCTCCTACGAGCAGTACTTC. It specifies CASSGTGVSYEQYF.